This TCR beta chain was identified during a study of cytomegalovirus exposure and HLA in healthy donors (dated by TCRdb to about 2017). Broadly, across the study: In an earlier analysis of about 560 of the donors, 276 Gb of sequence data and 100 million or so unique TCR beta sequences from about 190 million T cells were reported. Roughly 320 gigabases of sequencing data and around 80 million unique TCR sequences made up an early release that covered roughly 670 HLA-typed donors. Of the 350 to 400 genotyped donors, over 65% fell in the genetic ancestry cluster associated with self-reported Caucasian donors. The study aimed to test whether signatures of past pathogen exposure could be identified by cataloging public T cell receptors. The study profiled the T cell repertoires of about 720 subjects by immunosequencing and related them to cytomegalovirus serostatus. In addition to the first cohort of about 650 subjects, a separate validation cohort of approximately 120 different subjects was used. To predict cytomegalovirus infection status, the study brought together high-throughput TCR immunosequencing, statistical association of individual TCRs with disease status, and machine learning. A later analysis re-analyzed previously published TCR beta repertoires from 650 to 800 donors and added high-resolution HLA genotyping to study TCR occurrence patterns. Rather than using new phenotypic data, the later analysis identified candidate immune exposures from TCR beta sequences and from how often those sequences occurred across donors. An earlier analysis of 587 of the donors used high-throughput TCR beta sequencing to judge whether each TCR beta V gene segment behaved as functional or pseudogenic. Donor age, sex, ethnicity and CMV serostatus were compiled together with the repertoire data. Genome-wide SNP genotypes for about three fifths of the 666 donors were used in a later genetic analysis, which treated that subset as a discovery cohort. Every discovery cohort repertoire had been produced on one sequencing platform. HLA typing covered class I and class II loci at four-digit resolution. The number of donors typed differed by locus, with roughly 629-640 for A, B, C, DRB1 and DQB1, roughly 550 for DQA1, approximately 580 for DPA1, and over 400 for DPB1. Roughly five DR-DQ haplotypes were handled as single units for association and clustering, since linkage in the cohort was strong. Among some 400 genotyped donors of the cohort, an average of roughly 230,000 unique TCR beta nucleotide sequences was sequenced per donor, of which 15% to 20% were non-productive. General findings and caveats noted by the study authors: The study gave a list of 150 to 200 TCR beta chains associated with cytomegalovirus. Assigning TCR associations to individual alleles was difficult when HLA alleles, especially DR and DQ, strongly co-occurred. An earlier analysis of some 560 of the donors showed that most TCR beta V segments appeared in productive rearrangements either about 90% or about 30% of the time, which broadly matched IMGT annotations. In both the original and validation cohorts, the classifier was reported to diagnose cytomegalovirus status with high specificity and sensitivity. The only immune exposure information available for the cohort was CMV serostatus. In a later genetic analysis, a missense DCLRE1C variant was associated with V-gene and J-gene trimming of TCR beta chains, and the association was replicated in an independent cohort. Most TCR sequences were observed very rarely across donors, whereas some public TCRs were present in many individuals. Some IMGT-functional V segments, including TRBV6-2 and TRBV6-3, could not be told apart with the 87-base-pair reads, so those segments were excluded. According to a later analysis, most CMV-associated TCR beta chains appeared to be HLA-restricted, and the HLA associations seemed to be driven largely by CMV exposure. The sequencing pipeline was judged likely to have produced a cluster of highly shared sequence variants as a technical artifact. According to the authors, the approach could potentially be generalized to other disease states and immunological phenotypes. Presence/absence analyses assumed roughly uniform sequencing depth across donors, an assumption that may not hold. A few of the identified cytomegalovirus-associated TCR beta chains were confirmed in vitro to be specific for cytomegalovirus antigens. In a later analysis, HLA-associated TCR beta chains were found to be more clonally expanded and to have lower generation probabilities than equally common non-associated chains. Only TCR beta chains were sequenced in this cohort, and the absence of alpha or paired-chain data limited detectable features. In a later analysis, the rate of TCR association differed among HLA loci, with DRB1 alleles having the most associated TCRs and HLA-C alleles having the fewest. A further reported finding was that TCR beta sequences accurately predicted the HLA-A and HLA-B alleles for most subjects in the first cohort. Because counts were too low, around 18 rarely observed V segments, including chromosome 9 orphons, were left out of the earlier analysis of a few hundred of the donors. Several of the top co-occurrence clusters appeared to be linked to parvovirus B19, influenza, CMV and Epstein-Barr virus, according to a later analysis. Because HLA typing was unavailable for some donors at each locus, only the typed subset was used in association tests. Linkage disequilibrium might explain the correlated functional status among segregating V segments, but an unknown experimental factor could not be excluded. In a later genetic analysis, fewer N-insertions in productive TCRs were reported among donors in an Asian-associated ancestry cluster than the approximately 670-donor mean. Specific HLA alleles were associated with roughly 16,000 TCR beta sequences at a false discovery rate of 0.05 in a later analysis.

The cohort consisted of more than 650 healthy bone marrow donors. At the time of sampling, every cohort member was nominally healthy, though immune exposures that went unrecorded were likely present. The donor tested CMV seronegative, placing the donor among the 350 or so seronegative members of the cohort. A peripheral blood sample was provided by each donor, and peripheral blood mononuclear cells were used for TCR beta sequencing. Genomic DNA was extracted from the blood cell samples with the Qiagen DNeasy Blood Extraction Kit. From the germline V gene, CDR1 is SGHTA and CDR2 is FQGNSA. V is cut by 1 base and J by 6 bases, and the space between the germline ends is 18 bases. Its CDR3 holds 16 amino acids, cysteine through phenylalanine. Only CDR3 DNA remains: 48 bases, in frame from the first base. Note on this clone: What this receptor recognizes is not known. It has no much larger one-base neighbor in the sample; base qualities were not kept.

Library preparation employed the immunoSEQ multiplex PCR assay. For the multiplex PCR, a mixture combining 60 forward primers for TCR Vbeta segments and 13 reverse primers for TCR Jbeta segments was used. The CDR3 region of rearranged TCR beta genes was amplified from genomic DNA by a multiplex PCR assay. On the Illumina HiSeq System, the amplified TCR beta libraries were sequenced as 87-base-pair reads. Per the source publication's procedure: A later analysis counted tens of millions of unique TCR beta chains across the 600 to 850 repertoires, and 9 million to 14 million of these chains were shared by at least two donors. To remove PCR and sequencing errors, raw reads were error-corrected and collapsed into unique sequences using a nearest-neighbor algorithm that merged closely related sequences. V, D and J gene segments were assigned by aligning CDR3 sequences to IMGT reference sequences. For a sequence to be retained, a match of at least six nucleotides to both a V gene segment and a J gene segment was required. A rearrangement was called productive if the CDR3 had no stop codons and remained in frame with V and J, and every other rearrangement was called non-productive. CDR3 was defined by IMGT convention, running from the second conserved V-encoded cysteine to the conserved J-encoded phenylalanine. In an earlier analysis of more than 550 of the donors, sequences lacking an unambiguous match to a single V gene segment were excluded. In an earlier analysis of a few hundred of the donors, V segments were called functional above 56.7% productive rearrangements and were called segregating when the between-donor standard deviation exceeded 5%. A statistical classification framework was built to diagnose cytomegalovirus status from the catalog of TCR beta chain sequences. A later analysis assigned V and J genes by comparing TCR nucleotide sequences with IMGT/GENE-DB human TR gene sequences. Using the TCRdist pipeline, a later analysis assigned CDR3 sequences along with most-parsimonious VDJ recombination scenarios. In a later analysis, every TCR beta chain was defined by the combination of its CDR3 amino acid sequence and its V-gene family, and reads without a unique V-gene family were dropped. A later analysis removed 450 to 600 highly shared, low-generation-probability nucleotide sequences to deal with suspected cross-contamination and a sequencing artifact. For each public chain, a later analysis derived a clonal expansion index from normalized ranks of inferred template counts within each repertoire. In a later analysis, generation probabilities were computed with a VDJ recombination model fitted to out-of-frame rearrangements, and the resulting probabilities were checked against IGoR. In a later analysis, hypergeometric tests were used to score TCR-TCR, TCR-HLA and TCR-CMV co-occurrence, with a repertoire-size bias correction applied to TCR pairs. To estimate false discovery rates, a later analysis permuted the HLA or CMV assignments 20 times. In a later analysis, co-occurring TCRs were grouped using DBSCAN, with TCRdist sequence similarity added in when clustering inside HLA-allele-positive subsets. For co-occurrence clustering, repertoires with fewer than 30,000 or more than 120,000 public chains were excluded, along with four to six repertoires with anomalous nucleotide sharing. Not all clones reach the TCRdb copy of this immuneACCESS table, which keeps in-frame sequences only. Checked studies attribute under half of the gap to unresolved V genes and leave the rest unexplained. That table furnishes V, J and clone size, whereas the DNA furnished D and trimming. The sample data list roughly 160,000 clones, and around 77% of these were observed just once. The ten most abundant clones make up approximately 1.8% of the sample.

This TCR was sampled from a woman in her thirties in good health and CMV-seronegative. Recombination connected TRBV7-2 to TRBJ1-1; the D gene cannot be named for sure. Input material: PBMCs. The nucleotide sequence reads TGTGCCAGCAGCTTAGTACCACCAGGAGGGAGGGCTGAAGCTTTCTTT. Translated, it reads CASSLVPPGGRAEAFF.